This is a list of T cell receptor beta chains from one sample in a study of T-cell reconstitution after alpha-beta-depleted transplantation in children. TCRdb processed the PCR reads anew with MiXCR; each CDR3 protein has one entry. Among about 440,000 distinct CDR3 sequences, roughly two fifths were seen once, and the ten largest hold about 30%. Sequencing used PBMCs, obtained before TCRalphabeta/CD19-depleted stem cell transplant. The source is a girl aged 2 to 9 with aplastic anemia, due to receive a stem cell transplant. Each CDR3 is given with its conserved first and last residue. A D gene is named only where the DNA matches it firmly. Clone size is stated in some rows and not others, as once, few, many or a class when expanded.

CDR3 protein: CASTETTVNEQFF; CDR3 DNA: TGTGCCAGCACCGAAACGACAGTCAATGAGCAGTTCTTC; J gene: TRBJ2-1; D gene: -; V gene: TRBV28; clone size: many
CDR3 protein: CASSESLAGGAYEQYF; CDR3 DNA: TGTGCCAGCAGTGAAAGTCTAGCGGGGGGCGCCTACGAGCAGTACTTC; J gene: TRBJ2-7; D gene: TRBD2; V gene: TRBV6-1; clone size: -
CDR3 protein: CRVPAGHLYNEQFF; CDR3 DNA: TGCAGGGTGCCCGCGGGACACTTGTACAATGAGCAGTTCTTC; J gene: TRBJ2-1; D gene: -; V gene: TRBV20-1; clone size: few
CDR3 protein: CASSYGGPEYGYTF; CDR3 DNA: TGCGCCAGCAGCTACGGGGGGCCGGAATATGGCTACACCTTC; J gene: TRBJ1-2; D gene: -; V gene: TRBV5-1; clone size: -
CDR3 protein: CASSLPGVNTEAFF; CDR3 DNA: TGCGCCAGCAGCCTACCGGGCGTGAACACTGAAGCTTTCTTT; J gene: TRBJ1-1; D gene: -; V gene: TRBV5-1; clone size: many
CDR3 protein: CASSATDYNSPLHF; CDR3 DNA: TGTGCCAGCAGCGCAACCGACTATAATTCACCCCTCCACTTT; J gene: TRBJ1-6; D gene: -; V gene: TRBV7-9; clone size: few
CDR3 protein: CSAWAGTSSSYEQYF; CDR3 DNA: TGCAGTGCTTGGGCCGGGACTTCGAGCTCCTACGAGCAGTACTTC; J gene: TRBJ2-7; D gene: -; V gene: TRBV20-1; clone size: once
CDR3 protein: CSAQQGGELFF; CDR3 DNA: TGCAGTGCCCAGCAGGGCGGGGAGCTGTTTTTT; J gene: TRBJ2-2; D gene: -; V gene: TRBV20-1; clone size: -
CDR3 protein: CASSQEWLAPSYNEQFF; CDR3 DNA: TGCGCCAGCAGCCAAGAATGGTTGGCACCCTCCTACAATGAGCAGTTCTTC; J gene: TRBJ2-1; D gene: -; V gene: TRBV4-1; clone size: -
CDR3 protein: CSARRGASTDTQYF; CDR3 DNA: TGCAGTGCTAGGCGGGGGGCGAGCACAGATACGCAGTATTTT; J gene: TRBJ2-3; D gene: TRBD2; V gene: TRBV20-1; clone size: few
CDR3 protein: CSVELGLRGQFF; CDR3 DNA: TGCAGCGTTGAATTGGGCCTCCGTGGGCAGTTCTTC; J gene: TRBJ2-1; D gene: -; V gene: TRBV29-1; clone size: few
CDR3 protein: CASSQVPGHYTGELFF; CDR3 DNA: TGCGCCAGCAGCCAAGTCCCGGGACACTACACCGGGGAGCTGTTTTTT; J gene: TRBJ2-2; D gene: -; V gene: TRBV4-1; clone size: -
CDR3 protein: CASSLGGSIQYF; CDR3 DNA: TGTGCCAGCAGCTTAGGAGGGTCCATTCAGTACTTC; J gene: TRBJ2-4; D gene: -; V gene: TRBV5-6; clone size: -
CDR3 protein: CACSQFAEDGFSYNSPLHF; CDR3 DNA: TGTGCCTGCAGCCAATTTGCGGAGGACGGATTCTCCTATAATTCACCCCTCCACTTT; J gene: TRBJ1-6; D gene: -; V gene: TRBV3-1; clone size: -
CDR3 protein: CSAEGGRSYEQYF; CDR3 DNA: TGCAGTGCCGAAGGGGGGAGGAGCTACGAGCAGTACTTC; J gene: TRBJ2-7; D gene: -; V gene: TRBV20-1; clone size: -
CDR3 protein: CASAGVAGRANTGELFF; CDR3 DNA: TGTGCCAGCGCCGGCGTAGCGGGGAGAGCGAACACCGGGGAGCTGTTTTTT; J gene: TRBJ2-2; D gene: TRBD2; V gene: TRBV6-1; clone size: few
CDR3 protein: CASRIGPTDTQYF; CDR3 DNA: TGTGCCAGCAGAATAGGCCCTACAGATACGCAGTATTTT; J gene: TRBJ2-3; D gene: -; V gene: TRBV6-1; clone size: -
CDR3 protein: CASSLYRSSYNEQFF; CDR3 DNA: TGCGCCAGCAGCTTGTATCGGAGCTCCTACAATGAGCAGTTCTTC; J gene: TRBJ2-1; D gene: -; V gene: TRBV5-1; clone size: -
CDR3 protein: CASSQSGTSGVEQYF; CDR3 DNA: TGTGCCAGCAGCCAATCTGGGACTAGCGGGGTCGAGCAGTACTTC; J gene: TRBJ2-7; D gene: TRBD2; V gene: TRBV3-1; clone size: -
CDR3 protein: CASSLERAWGGYTF; CDR3 DNA: TGTGCCAGCAGCTTAGAGAGGGCGTGGGGGGGCTACACCTTC; J gene: TRBJ1-2; D gene: -; V gene: TRBV7-2; clone size: -
CDR3 protein: CASSLTSSKASEQYF; CDR3 DNA: TGTGCCAGCAGCTTAACGTCCTCCAAGGCTAGCGAGCAGTACTTC; J gene: TRBJ2-7; D gene: -; V gene: TRBV7-3; clone size: -
CDR3 protein: CATSDWGGNQPQHF; CDR3 DNA: TGTGCCACCAGTGATTGGGGGGGCAATCAGCCCCAGCATTTT; J gene: TRBJ1-5; D gene: -; V gene: TRBV24-1; clone size: -
CDR3 protein: CASSYSQRLQSYNEQFF; CDR3 DNA: TGTGCCAGCAGTTACTCACAGCGACTCCAATCCTACAATGAGCAGTTCTTC; J gene: TRBJ2-1; D gene: -; V gene: TRBV6-5; clone size: -
CDR3 protein: CSATTPGQGIRSPLHF; CDR3 DNA: TGCAGTGCTACGACCCCAGGACAGGGGATTCGATCACCCCTCCACTTT; J gene: TRBJ1-6; D gene: TRBD1; V gene: TRBV20-1; clone size: -
CDR3 protein: CASSPRGLSKEQYF; CDR3 DNA: TGTGCCAGCAGTCCCAGGGGGCTATCGAAAGAGCAGTACTTC; J gene: TRBJ2-7; D gene: TRBD1; V gene: TRBV12-3/TRBV12-4; clone size: once
CDR3 protein: CASTRGGENIQYF; CDR3 DNA: TGTGCCAGCACTCGAGGGGGGGAAAACATTCAGTACTTC; J gene: TRBJ2-4; D gene: -; V gene: TRBV12-3/TRBV12-4; clone size: once
CDR3 protein: CASSHTNEQFF; CDR3 DNA: TGTGCCAGCAGCCACACCAATGAGCAGTTCTTC; J gene: TRBJ2-1; D gene: -; V gene: TRBV7-9; clone size: -